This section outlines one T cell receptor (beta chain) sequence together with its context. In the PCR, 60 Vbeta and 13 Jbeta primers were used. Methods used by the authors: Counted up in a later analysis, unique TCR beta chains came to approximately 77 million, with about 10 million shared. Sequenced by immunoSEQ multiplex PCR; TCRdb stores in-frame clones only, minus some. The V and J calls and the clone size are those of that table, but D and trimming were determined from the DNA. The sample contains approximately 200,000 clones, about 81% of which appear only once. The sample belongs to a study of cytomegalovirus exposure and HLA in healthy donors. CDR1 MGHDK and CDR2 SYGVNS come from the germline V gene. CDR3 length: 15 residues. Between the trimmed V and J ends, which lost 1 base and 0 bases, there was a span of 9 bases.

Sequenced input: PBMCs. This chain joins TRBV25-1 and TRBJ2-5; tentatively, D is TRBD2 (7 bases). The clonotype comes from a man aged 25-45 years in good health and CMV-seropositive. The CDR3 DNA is TGTGCCAGCAGTGAATTGGGGGGGCACCAAGAGACCCAGTACTTC. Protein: CASSELGGHQETQYF.